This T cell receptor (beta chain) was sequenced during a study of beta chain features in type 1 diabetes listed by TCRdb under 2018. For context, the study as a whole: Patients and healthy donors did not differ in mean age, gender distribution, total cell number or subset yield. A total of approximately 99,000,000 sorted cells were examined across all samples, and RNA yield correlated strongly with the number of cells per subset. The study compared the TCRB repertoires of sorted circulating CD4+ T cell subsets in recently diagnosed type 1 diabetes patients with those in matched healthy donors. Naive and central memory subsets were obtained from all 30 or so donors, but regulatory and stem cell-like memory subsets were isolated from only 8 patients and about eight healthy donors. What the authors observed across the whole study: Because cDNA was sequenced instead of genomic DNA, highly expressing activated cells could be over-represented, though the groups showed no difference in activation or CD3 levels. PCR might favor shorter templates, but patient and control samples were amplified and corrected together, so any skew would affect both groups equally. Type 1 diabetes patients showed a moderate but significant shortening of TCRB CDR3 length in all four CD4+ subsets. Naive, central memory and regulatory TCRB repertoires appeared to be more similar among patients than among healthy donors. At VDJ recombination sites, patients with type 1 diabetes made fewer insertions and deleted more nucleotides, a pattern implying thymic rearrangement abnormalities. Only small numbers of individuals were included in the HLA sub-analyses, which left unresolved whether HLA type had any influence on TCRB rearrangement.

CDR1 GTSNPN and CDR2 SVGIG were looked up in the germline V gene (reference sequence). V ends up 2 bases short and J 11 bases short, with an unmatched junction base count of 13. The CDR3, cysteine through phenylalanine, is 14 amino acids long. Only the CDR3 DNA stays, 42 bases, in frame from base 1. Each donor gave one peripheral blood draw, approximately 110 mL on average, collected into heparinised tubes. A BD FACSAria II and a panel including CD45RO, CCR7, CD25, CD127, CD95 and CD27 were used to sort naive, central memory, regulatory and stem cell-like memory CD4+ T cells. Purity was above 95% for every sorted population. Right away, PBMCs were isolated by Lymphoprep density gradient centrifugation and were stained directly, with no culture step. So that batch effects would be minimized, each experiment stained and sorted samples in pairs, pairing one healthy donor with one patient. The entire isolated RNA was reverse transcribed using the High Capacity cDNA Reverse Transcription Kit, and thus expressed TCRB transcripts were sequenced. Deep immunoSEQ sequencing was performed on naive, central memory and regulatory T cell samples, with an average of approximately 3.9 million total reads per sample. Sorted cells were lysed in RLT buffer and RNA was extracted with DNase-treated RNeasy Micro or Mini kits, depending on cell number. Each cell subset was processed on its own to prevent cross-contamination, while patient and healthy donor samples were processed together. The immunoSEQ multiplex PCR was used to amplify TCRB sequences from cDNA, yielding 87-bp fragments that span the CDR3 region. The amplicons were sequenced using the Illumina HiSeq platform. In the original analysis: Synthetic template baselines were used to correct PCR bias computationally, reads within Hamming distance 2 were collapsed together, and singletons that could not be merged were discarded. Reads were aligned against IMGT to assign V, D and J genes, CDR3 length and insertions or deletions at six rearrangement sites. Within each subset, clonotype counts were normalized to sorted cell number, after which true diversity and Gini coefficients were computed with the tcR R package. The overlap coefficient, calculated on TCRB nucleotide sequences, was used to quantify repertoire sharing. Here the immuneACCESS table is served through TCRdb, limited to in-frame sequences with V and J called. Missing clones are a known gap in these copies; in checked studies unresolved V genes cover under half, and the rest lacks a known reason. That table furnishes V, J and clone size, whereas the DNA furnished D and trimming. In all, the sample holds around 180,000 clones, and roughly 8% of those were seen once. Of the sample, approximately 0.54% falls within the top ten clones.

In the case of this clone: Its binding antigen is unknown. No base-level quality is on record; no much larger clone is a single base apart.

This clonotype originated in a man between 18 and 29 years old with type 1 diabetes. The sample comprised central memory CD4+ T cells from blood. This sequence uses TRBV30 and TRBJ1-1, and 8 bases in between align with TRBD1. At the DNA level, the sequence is TGTGCCTGGAGTCAACAGACAGGGGCCTCCCGGGCTTTCTTT. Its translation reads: CAWSQQTGASRAFF.